The 10 T cell receptor beta chains in this list originate from one sample, sequenced in a study of blood T cell repertoires in COVID-19. TCRdb's copy holds only in-frame clones and misses some; the assay was immunoSEQ multiplex PCR. There are 250,000 to 300,000 clones in the sample; 75% to 90% occur only once, and 0.94% lies in the top ten. The sample taken for sequencing was peripheral blood. Receptors originate from a middle-aged woman who had recovered from COVID-19.

CDR3 nucleotides: TGTGCCAGCAGGAGGAGCCGAGCGACGGCGGACACTGAAGCTTTCTTT. This gives the protein CASRRSRATADTEAFF. The genes are TRBV6-6 and TRBJ1-1; D is ambiguous. Germline CDR1 and CDR2: MNHNY and SVGAGI (reference sequence). The CDR3 totals 16 residues. Trimming pared 6 bases from V and 3 bases from J, leaving 20 bases between.

The J gene is TRBJ2-3, the V gene TRBV11-3, with 7 bases identical to TRBD2. This CDR3 has 15 residues. The germline V gene encodes CDR1 SGHNT and CDR2 YENEEA. Trimming at V came to 5 bases and at J to 2 bases, leaving 7 bases not matched to a gene. The CDR3 loop reads CASSPPERDTDTQYF. For the CDR3, the DNA is TGTGCCAGCAGCCCCCCCGAGCGGGACACAGATACGCAGTATTTT.

V is TRBV7-9 and J is TRBJ1-1; D uncertain. The CDR3 extends over 13 amino acids. CDR1 and CDR2 (germline): SEHNR, FQNEAQ (reference sequence). The ends were cut back, 3 bases at V and 5 bases at J, with 10 bases in the middle. The CDR3 nucleotides are TGTGCCAGCAGCTTTGCGGGCGGGACTGAAGCTTTCTTT. Translation: CASSFAGGTEAFF. The entire variable domain, with the rest obtained from reference TRBV7-9 and TRBJ1-1, is as follows: DTGVSQNPRHKITKRGQNVTFRCDPISEHNRLYWYRQTLGQGPEFLTYFQNEAQLEKSRLLSDRFSAERPKGSFSTLEIQRTEQGDSAMYLCASSFAGGTEAFFGQGTRLTVV.

The V and J genes are TRBV5-1 and TRBJ2-1; 11 bases align to TRBD1. Trimming took 4 bases from V and 0 from J; bases not matched to a gene: 3. Germline V lookup: CDR1 SGHRS, CDR2 YFSETQ. CDR3 length: 16 residues. The chain's CDR3 is CASSPGQGASYNEQFF. The CDR3 DNA reads TGCGCCAGCAGCCCCGGACAGGGGGCCTCCTACAATGAGCAGTTCTTC.

The chain is built from TRBV29-1 and TRBJ2-3; 8 bases match TRBD2. The CDR3 covers 15 residues. V gave up 2 bases and J gave up 5 bases; unmatched junction bases: 9. Germline CDR1 is SQVTM and CDR2 is ANQGSEA. The CDR3 coding sequence is TGCAGCGTTGAATACCCGGGAGGGCCCCGAGATACGCAGTATTTT. It yields the protein CSVEYPGGPRDTQYF.

This clone was observed a handful of times. The chain carries TRBV28 and TRBJ2-3; D possibly corresponds to TRBD2 (6 bases). Trimming took off 2 bases at V and 8 bases at J, with 14 bases between the two ends. The V gene's germline CDR1 is MDHEN and CDR2 SYDVKM. This CDR3 region has 14 residues. The CDR3, as DNA: TGTGCCAGCAGTTTAGCCACTGGGCGGGGTACGCAGTATTTT. This sequence encodes CASSLATGRGTQYF. The whole variable domain, filled in from reference TRBV28 and TRBJ2-3, reads DVKVTQSSRYLVKRTGEKVFLECVQDMDHENMFWYRQDPGLGLRLIYFSYDVKMKEKGDIPEGYSVSREKKERFSLILESASTNQTSMYLCASSLATGRGTQYFGPGTRLTVL.

The chain combines TRBV15 with TRBJ2-2; 9 bases map to TRBD2. The CDR3 spans 15 residues. The J segment lost 3 bases and the V segment lost 5 bases, leaving 4 bases of the junction unmatched. CDR1 LNHNV and CDR2 YYDKDF come from the germline V gene (reference sequence). The CDR3 protein is CATSGLAGYTGELFF. The DNA of the CDR3 is TGTGCCACCAGCGGCCTAGCGGGATACACCGGGGAGCTGTTTTTT.

The genes are TRBV21-1 and TRBJ1-5; the table names TRBD1, a call not compared with the DNA. TRBV21-1 is listed as a pseudogene. This CDR3 is built from 15 residues. CDR3 sequence: CASSKVRTGDQPQHF. The CDR3 nucleotides read TGTGCCAGCAGCAAAGTTCGGACAGGGGATCAGCCCCAGCATTTT.

This chain joins TRBV27 and TRBJ2-3, with 8 nucleotides matching TRBD2. Germline values: CDR1 MNHEY, CDR2 SMNVEV (reference sequence). The CDR3 covers 17 residues. Unmatched junction bases numbered 9, after V lost 3 bases and J lost 1 base. CDR3 in amino acids: CASSFHSAGAGTDTQYF. For the CDR3, the DNA is TGTGCCAGCAGTTTTCATTCAGCGGGAGCGGGCACAGATACGCAGTATTTT.

In its sample, this clone was seen once. The chain joins TRBV18 to TRBJ2-7; 10 bases line up with TRBD1. Losses at the gene ends were 3 bases for V and 3 bases for J; bases not matched to a gene: 5. Germline lookup yields CDR1 KGHSH and CDR2 LQKENI. The CDR3 runs to 15 residues. DNA for the CDR3: TGTGCCAGCTCACCCCAAGGGACAGGGGTCTACGAGCAGTACTTC. Protein: CASSPQGTGVYEQYF.